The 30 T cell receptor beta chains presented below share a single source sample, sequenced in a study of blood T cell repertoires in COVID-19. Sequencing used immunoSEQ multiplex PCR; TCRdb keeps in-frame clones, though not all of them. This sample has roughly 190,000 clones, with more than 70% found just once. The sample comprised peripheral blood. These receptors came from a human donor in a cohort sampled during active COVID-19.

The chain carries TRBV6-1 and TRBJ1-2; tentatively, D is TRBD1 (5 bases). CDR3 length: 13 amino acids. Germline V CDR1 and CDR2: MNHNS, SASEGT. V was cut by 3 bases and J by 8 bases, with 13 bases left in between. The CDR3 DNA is TGTGCCAGCAGTGAGGCCAGGGTGGCGGGCTACACCTTC. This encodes CASSEARVAGYTF.

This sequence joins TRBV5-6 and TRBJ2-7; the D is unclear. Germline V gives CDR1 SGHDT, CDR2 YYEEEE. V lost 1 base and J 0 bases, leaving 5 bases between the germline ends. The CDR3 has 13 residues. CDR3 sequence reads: CASSLTHSYEQYF. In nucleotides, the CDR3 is TGTGCCAGCAGCTTGACACACTCCTACGAGCAGTACTTC.

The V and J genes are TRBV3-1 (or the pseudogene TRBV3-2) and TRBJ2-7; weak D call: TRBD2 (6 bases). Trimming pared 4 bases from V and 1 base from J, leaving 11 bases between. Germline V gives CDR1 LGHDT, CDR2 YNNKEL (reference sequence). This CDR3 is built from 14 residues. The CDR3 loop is CASSPGTVSYEQYF. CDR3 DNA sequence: TGTGCCAGCAGCCCCGGGACTGTATCCTACGAGCAGTACTTC.

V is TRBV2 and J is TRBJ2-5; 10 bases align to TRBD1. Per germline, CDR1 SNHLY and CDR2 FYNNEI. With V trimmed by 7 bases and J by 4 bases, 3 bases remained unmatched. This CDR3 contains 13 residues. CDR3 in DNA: TGTGCCAGCACCAGGACAGGGGGAGAGACCCAGTACTTC. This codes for CASTRTGGETQYF.

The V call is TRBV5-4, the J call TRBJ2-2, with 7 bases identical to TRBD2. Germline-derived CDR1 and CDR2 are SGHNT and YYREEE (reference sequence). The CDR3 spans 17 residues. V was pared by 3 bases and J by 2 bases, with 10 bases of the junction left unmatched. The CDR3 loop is CASSSPISGINTGELFF. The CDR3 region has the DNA TGTGCCAGCAGCTCCCCCATAAGCGGGATCAACACCGGGGAGCTGTTTTTT.

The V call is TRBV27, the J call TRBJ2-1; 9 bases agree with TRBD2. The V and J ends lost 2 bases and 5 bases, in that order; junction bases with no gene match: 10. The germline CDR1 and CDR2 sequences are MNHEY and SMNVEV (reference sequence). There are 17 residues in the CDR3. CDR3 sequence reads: CASSLPRLADKNNEQFF. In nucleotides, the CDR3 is TGTGCCAGCAGTTTACCTAGACTAGCGGACAAGAACAATGAGCAGTTCTTC.

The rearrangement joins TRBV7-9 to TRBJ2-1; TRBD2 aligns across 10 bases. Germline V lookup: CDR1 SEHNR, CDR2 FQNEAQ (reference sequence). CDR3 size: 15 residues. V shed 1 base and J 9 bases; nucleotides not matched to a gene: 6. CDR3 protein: CASSLGSGRAIEQFF. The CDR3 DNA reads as TGTGCCAGCAGCTTAGGGAGCGGGAGGGCCATTGAGCAGTTCTTC.

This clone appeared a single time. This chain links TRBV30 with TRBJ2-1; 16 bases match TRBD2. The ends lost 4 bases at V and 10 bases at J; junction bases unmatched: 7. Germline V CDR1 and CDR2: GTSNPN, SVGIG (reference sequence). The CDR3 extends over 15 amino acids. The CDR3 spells CAWTIGTSGRGEQFF. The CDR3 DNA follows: TGTGCCTGGACCATAGGGACTAGCGGGAGGGGCGAGCAGTTCTTC.

As DNA, the CDR3 is TGCGCCAGCAGCTTACAGGGGGATGATACGCAGTATTTT. Translating gives CASSLQGDDTQYF. This chain joins TRBV5-1 and TRBJ2-3; 8 bases match TRBD1. The J segment lost 6 bases and the V segment lost 2 bases, leaving 2 bases of the junction unmatched. Germline V CDR1 and CDR2: SGHRS, YFSETQ. The CDR3 is made up of 13 amino acids.

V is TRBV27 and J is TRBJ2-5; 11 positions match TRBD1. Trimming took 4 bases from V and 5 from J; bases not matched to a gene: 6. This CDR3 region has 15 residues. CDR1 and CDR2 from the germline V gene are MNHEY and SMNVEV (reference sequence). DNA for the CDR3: TGTGCCAGCAGTTCCGGGACAGGGGGGATGGAGACCCAGTACTTC. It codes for CASSSGTGGMETQYF.

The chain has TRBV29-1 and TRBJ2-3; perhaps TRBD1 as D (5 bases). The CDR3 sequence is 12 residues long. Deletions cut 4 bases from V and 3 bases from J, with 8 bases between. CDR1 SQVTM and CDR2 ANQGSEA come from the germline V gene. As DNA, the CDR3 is TGCAGCGTTGGGCAGGGTACAGATACGCAGTATTTT. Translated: CSVGQGTDTQYF.

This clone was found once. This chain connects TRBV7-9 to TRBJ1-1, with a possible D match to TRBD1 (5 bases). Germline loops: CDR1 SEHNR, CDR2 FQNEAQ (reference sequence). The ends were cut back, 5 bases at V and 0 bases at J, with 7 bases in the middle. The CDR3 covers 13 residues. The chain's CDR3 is CASSETVNTEAFF. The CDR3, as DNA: TGTGCCAGCAGCGAGACAGTGAACACTGAAGCTTTCTTT.

CDR3 sequence (DNA): TGTGCCAGCAGCGTCTCGACTTTGAACACCGGGGAGCTGTTTTTT. It is translated as CASSVSTLNTGELFF. This chain links TRBV5-4 with TRBJ2-2; no definite D call. V was cut by 4 bases and J by 1 base, with 11 bases left in between. The CDR3 loop spans 15 amino acids. CDR1 and CDR2 (germline): SGHNT, YYREEE (reference sequence).

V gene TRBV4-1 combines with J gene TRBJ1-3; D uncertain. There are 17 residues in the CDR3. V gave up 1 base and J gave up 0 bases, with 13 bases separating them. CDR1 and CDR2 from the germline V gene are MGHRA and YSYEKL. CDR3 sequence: CASSQGRGWSSGNTIYF. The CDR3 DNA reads TGCGCCAGCAGCCAAGGCCGGGGATGGAGCTCTGGAAACACCATATATTTT.

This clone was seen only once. This CDR3 reads CASSPQGVLGFYGYTF. DNA of the CDR3: TGTGCCAGTAGCCCCCAAGGGGTATTGGGCTTCTATGGCTACACCTTC. The genes are TRBV19 and TRBJ1-2, with a possible D match to TRBD1 (5 bases). The CDR3 runs to 16 residues. The V gene's germline CDR1 is LNHDA and CDR2 SQIVND (reference sequence). Trimming pared 6 bases from V and 4 bases from J, leaving 21 bases between.

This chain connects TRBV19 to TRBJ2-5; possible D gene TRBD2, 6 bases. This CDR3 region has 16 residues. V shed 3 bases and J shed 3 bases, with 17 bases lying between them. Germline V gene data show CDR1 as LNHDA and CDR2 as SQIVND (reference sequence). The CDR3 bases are TGTGCCAGTAGTATGTTCGGGGGAGGATTAGAAGAGACCCAGTACTTC. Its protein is CASSMFGGGLEETQYF.

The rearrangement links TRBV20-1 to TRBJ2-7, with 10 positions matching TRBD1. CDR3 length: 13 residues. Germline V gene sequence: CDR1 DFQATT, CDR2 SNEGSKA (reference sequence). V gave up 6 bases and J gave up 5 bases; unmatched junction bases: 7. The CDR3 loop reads CSASRQGAHEQYF. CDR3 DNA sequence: TGCAGTGCGAGTAGACAGGGGGCGCACGAGCAGTACTTC.

The CDR3 is CAISDPVRSGTAHINYGYTF. CDR3 bases: TGTGCCATCAGTGATCCCGTGCGTTCCGGGACAGCTCATATTAACTATGGCTACACCTTC. This rearrangement joins TRBV10-3 to TRBJ1-2; 7 positions match TRBD1. V was clipped by 3 bases and J by 1 base; unmatched bases: 20. This CDR3 is 20 amino acids long. The germline V gene has CDR1 ENHRY and CDR2 SYGVKD.

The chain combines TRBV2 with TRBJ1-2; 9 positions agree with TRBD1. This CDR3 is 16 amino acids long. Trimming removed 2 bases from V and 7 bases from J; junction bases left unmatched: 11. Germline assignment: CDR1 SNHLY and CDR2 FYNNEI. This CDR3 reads CASSEFGQGPASGYTF. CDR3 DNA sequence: TGTGCCAGCAGTGAATTTGGACAGGGGCCTGCTAGTGGCTACACCTTC.

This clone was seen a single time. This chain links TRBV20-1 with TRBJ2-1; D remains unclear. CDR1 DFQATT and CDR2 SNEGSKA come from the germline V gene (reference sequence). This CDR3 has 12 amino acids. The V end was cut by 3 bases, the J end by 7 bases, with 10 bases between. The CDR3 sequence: CSASYTPNEQFF. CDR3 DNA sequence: TGCAGTGCTAGTTACACCCCGAATGAGCAGTTCTTC.

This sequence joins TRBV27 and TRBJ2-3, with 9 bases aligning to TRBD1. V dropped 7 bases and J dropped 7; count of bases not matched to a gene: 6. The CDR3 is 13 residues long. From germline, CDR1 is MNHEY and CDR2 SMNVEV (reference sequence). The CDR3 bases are TGTGCCAGCACCTCACAGGGGGCGCATACGCAGTATTTT. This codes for CASTSQGAHTQYF.

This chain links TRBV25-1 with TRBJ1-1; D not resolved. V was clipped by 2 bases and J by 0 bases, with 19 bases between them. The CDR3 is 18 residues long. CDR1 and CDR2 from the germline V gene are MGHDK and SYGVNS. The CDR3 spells CASSETRSTSLLNTEAFF. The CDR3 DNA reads TGTGCCAGCAGTGAAACGAGGTCTACATCGCTCCTGAACACTGAAGCTTTCTTT.

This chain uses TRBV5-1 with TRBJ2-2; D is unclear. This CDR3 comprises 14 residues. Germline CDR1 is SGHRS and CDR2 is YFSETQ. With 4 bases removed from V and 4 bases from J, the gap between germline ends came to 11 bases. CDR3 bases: TGCGCCAGCAGCACTCCCGACATCACCGGGGAGCTGTTTTTT. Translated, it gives CASSTPDITGELFF.

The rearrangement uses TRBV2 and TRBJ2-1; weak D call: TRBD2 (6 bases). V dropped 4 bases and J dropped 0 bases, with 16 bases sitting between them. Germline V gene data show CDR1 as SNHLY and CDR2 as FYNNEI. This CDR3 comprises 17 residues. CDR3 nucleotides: TGTGCCAGCAGTGTCCGACCGGGGGTTTACTCCTACAATGAGCAGTTCTTC. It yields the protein CASSVRPGVYSYNEQFF.

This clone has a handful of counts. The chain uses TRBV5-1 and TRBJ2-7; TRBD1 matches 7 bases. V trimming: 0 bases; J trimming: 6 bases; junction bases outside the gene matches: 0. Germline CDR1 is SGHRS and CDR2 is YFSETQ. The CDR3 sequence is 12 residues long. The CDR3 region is CASSLDRGEQYF. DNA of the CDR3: TGCGCCAGCAGCTTGGACAGGGGCGAGCAGTACTTC.

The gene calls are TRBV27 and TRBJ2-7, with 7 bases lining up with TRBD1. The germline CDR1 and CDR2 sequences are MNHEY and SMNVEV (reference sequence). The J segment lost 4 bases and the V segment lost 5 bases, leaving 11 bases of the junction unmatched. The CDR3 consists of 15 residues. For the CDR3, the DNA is TGTGCCAGCAGTATAAGACAGGGCGTACTTTACGAGCAGTACTTC. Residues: CASSIRQGVLYEQYF.

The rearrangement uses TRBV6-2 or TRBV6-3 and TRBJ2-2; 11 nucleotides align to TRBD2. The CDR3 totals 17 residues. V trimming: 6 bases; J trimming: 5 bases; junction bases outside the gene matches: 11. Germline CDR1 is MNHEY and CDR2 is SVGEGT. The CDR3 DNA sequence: TGTGCCAGCAGCTCACCCACTAGCGGGAGATGGACCGGGGAGCTGTTTTTT. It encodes CASSSPTSGRWTGELFF.

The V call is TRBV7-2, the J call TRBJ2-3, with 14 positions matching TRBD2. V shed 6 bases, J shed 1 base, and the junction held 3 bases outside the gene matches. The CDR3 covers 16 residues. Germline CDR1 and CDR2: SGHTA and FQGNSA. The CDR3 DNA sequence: TGTGCCAGCAGGCCGACTAGCGGGGGGGGCACAGATACGCAGTATTTT. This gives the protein CASRPTSGGGTDTQYF.

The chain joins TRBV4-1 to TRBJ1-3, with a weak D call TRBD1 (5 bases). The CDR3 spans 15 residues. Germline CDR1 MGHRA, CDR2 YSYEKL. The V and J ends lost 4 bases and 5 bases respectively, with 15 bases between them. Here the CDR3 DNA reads TGCGCCAGCAGCCCAGGGTTGGTGGATAGAAACACCATATATTTT. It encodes CASSPGLVDRNTIYF.

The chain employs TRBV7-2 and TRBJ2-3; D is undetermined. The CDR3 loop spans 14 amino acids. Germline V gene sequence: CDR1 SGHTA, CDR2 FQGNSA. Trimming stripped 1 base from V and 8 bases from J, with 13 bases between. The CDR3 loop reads CASSLGNSQSTQYF. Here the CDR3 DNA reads TGTGCCAGCAGCTTAGGTAATAGCCAGTCTACGCAGTATTTT.